The present T cell receptor beta chain was sequenced within a study of blood T cells in healthy people across ages. The overall study: Roughly one uniquely barcoded beta molecule per two T cells was captured. Study-wide points: Naive CD4+ cells and diversity were both higher in long-lived donors than in aged donors.

A second PCR of 7 to 11 cycles used a sample-barcoded 5' primer and a J-beta primer mix. There were at least 2.5 million CDR3-containing paired-end reads obtained from each sample. TCRdb passed the 5' RACE reads through MiXCR, listing each CDR3 protein once. The sample gives hundreds of thousands of distinct CDR3 sequences, roughly two fifths of which show up once; 25% to 30% is in the top ten. In regard to this clonotype: The antigen is not known.

The CDR3 is made up of 15 amino acids. Between the trimmed V and J ends, which lost 2 bases and 1 base, there was a span of 8 bases. Germline CDR1 reads SGHAT; CDR2 reads FQNNGV. Drawn from each donor were roughly 10 milliliters of peripheral blood. The clonotype comes from a man older than 75 in good health. What was sequenced was blood. V usage is TRBV11-2 and J usage is TRBJ2-2; D perhaps matches TRBD2 (5 bases). CDR3 bases: TGTGCCAGCAGCTTACTGGCGGGGAACACCGGGGAGCTGTTTTTT. Amino acid sequence: CASSLLAGNTGELFF.